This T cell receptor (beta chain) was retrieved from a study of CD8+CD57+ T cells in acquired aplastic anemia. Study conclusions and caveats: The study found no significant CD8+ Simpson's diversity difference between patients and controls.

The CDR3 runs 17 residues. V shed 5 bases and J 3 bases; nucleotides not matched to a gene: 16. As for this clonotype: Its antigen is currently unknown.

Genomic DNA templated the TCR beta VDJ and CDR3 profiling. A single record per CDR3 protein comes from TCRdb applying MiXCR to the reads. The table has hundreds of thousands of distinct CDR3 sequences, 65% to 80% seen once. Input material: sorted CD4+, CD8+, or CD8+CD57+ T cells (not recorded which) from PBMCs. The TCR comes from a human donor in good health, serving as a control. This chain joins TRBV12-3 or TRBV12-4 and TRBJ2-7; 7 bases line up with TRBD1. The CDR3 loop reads CASSRDRGHFRVYEQYF. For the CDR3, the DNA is TGTGCCAGCAGTAGAGATAGGGGGCATTTTCGTGTCTACGAGCAGTACTTC.